This TCR beta chain came from a study of glioma-infiltrating T cells after dendritic cell vaccination (dated by TCRdb to the mid-2010s). Some background on the complete study: The cohort included roughly 15 glioblastoma patients drawn from Phase I and II dendritic cell vaccination trials, of whom 9 were newly diagnosed and 6 had recurrent disease. The vaccine consisted of monocyte-derived dendritic cells cultured seven days with IL-4 and GM-CSF, then pulsed overnight with autologous tumor lysate. Each patient got three intradermal injections of the dendritic cell vaccine, spaced at biweekly intervals, in the arm below the axilla. In glioblastoma patients vaccinated with dendritic cells, deep sequencing of TCR beta CDR3 regions served to measure the amount of tumor-infiltrating lymphocytes and to compare repertoires between tumor and blood. Survival after dendritic cell vaccination was correlated with TCR sequencing metrics, such as TIL content and the overlap between tumor and blood repertoires. Autologous tumor lysate-pulsed dendritic cell vaccination was administered to the patients between about 2003 and 2013. Study-wide findings and limitations: TCR clonality showed no direct relationship with survival, which suggests that a diverse polyclonal response may be important. Higher estimated pretreatment TIL content predicted longer time to progression and overall survival after dendritic cell vaccination. The three-group TCR overlap response model was characterized as speculative, and prospective validation of the model was stated to be required. The cohort was small and heterogeneous, and full blood and tumor sets were available for few patients, with initial-recurrent tumor pairs available for even fewer patients.

A single count supports this clone. It lacks a known antigen. Qualities for individual bases were not recorded, and no much larger clone is one base off. Using the immunoSEQ assay, TCRB CDR3 regions were amplified from approximately 1.9 micrograms of genomic DNA, or from all available DNA when less than that was on hand. Multiplex PCR used 60 forward primers for TCR V beta segments and 13 reverse primers for J beta segments. Synthetic control templates were spiked into each sample at limiting dilution to estimate reads per starting template. The Illumina HiSeq System generated 87 bp sequencing reads. The source study handled its data this way. PCR and sequencing errors were removed by merging closely related sequences with a nearest neighbor algorithm. TCR overlap was measured as the percentage of unique tumor TCR beta sequences that were also present in the peripheral blood of the same patient. The table was pulled from immuneACCESS by TCRdb, which kept in-frame rearrangements only. Such tables lose some clones; where checked, under half of the loss comes from unresolved V genes, and the rest has no known cause. The V and J calls and clone size were taken over from that table, and D and trimming were inferred from the DNA. This sample gives about 92,000 clones in total; around 86% of them show up just once. Of the sample, 15% to 18% falls within the top ten clones.

To be selected, patients needed enough residual fresh-frozen tumor tissue and more than two years of available survival data. An isocitrate dehydrogenase mutation was not carried by any of the glioblastoma patients, although molecular status was otherwise variable. PBMC collection took place before vaccination, two weeks after the third vaccination, and at tumor progression if progression occurred. The Qiagen DNeasy Blood extraction Kit was used for extraction of genomic DNA. CDR1 LGHNA and CDR2 YSLEER are derived from the germline V gene. The CDR3 holds 15 amino acids from the cysteine to the phenylalanine. The CDR3 DNA has 45 bases and is translated from base 1. Cut back by 1 base and 4 bases, the V and J ends lie 10 bases apart.

Recombination linked TRBV4-3 to TRBJ1-4; the D gene identity is not certain. This TCR came from a human donor with glioblastoma. This sample comprised blood, obtained before dendritic cell vaccination. The CDR3: CASSQASQYNEKLFF. At the DNA level, the sequence is TGCGCCAGCAGCCAAGCCTCACAGTATAATGAAAAACTGTTTTTT.